One sample yielded the 8 T cell receptor beta chains listed below, sequenced in a study of cytomegalovirus exposure and HLA in healthy donors. The study ran its PCR with 60 Vbeta and 13 Jbeta primers. Assay: immunoSEQ multiplex PCR; the TCRdb copy retains only in-frame clones and omits some. The sample contains about 150,000 clones, about four fifths of which appear only once. Sequenced input: PBMCs. These receptors originate from a man aged 30 to 45 in good health and CMV-seropositive.

This rearrangement joins TRBV28 to TRBJ1-1; no firm D call. CDR1 is MDHEN and CDR2 is SYDVKM in the germline V gene. V lost 2 bases, J lost 4 bases, and 5 bases lay in between. The CDR3 contains 12 residues. DNA of the CDR3: TGTGCCAGCAGTTTAGGCCCCACTGAAGCTTTCTTT. Translation: CASSLGPTEAFF.

The chain combines TRBV18 with TRBJ1-1, with D tentatively TRBD1 (5 bases). The CDR3 extends over 13 amino acids. Trimming took off 3 bases at V and 1 base at J, with 6 bases between the two ends. From germline, CDR1 is KGHSH and CDR2 LQKENI. CDR3 DNA: TGTGCCAGCTCACCCCAGGGGAACACTGAAGCTTTCTTT. Residues: CASSPQGNTEAFF.

The V and J genes are TRBV7-9 and TRBJ1-3, with a tentative D call TRBD1 (5 bases). This CDR3 region has 16 residues. V lost 5 bases, J lost 0 bases, and 14 bases lay in between. From germline, CDR1 is SEHNR and CDR2 FQNEAQ (reference sequence). In DNA, the CDR3 is TGTGCCAGCAGCACGGACACCGGGCTCTCTGGAAACACCATATATTTT. It codes for CASSTDTGLSGNTIYF.

This clone has a single count. The CDR3 nucleotides read TGTGCCAGCAATAGCGGGAGCCCCACAGTGGCGCAGTATTTT. Amino acids: CASNSGSPTVAQYF. The V gene is TRBV28, the J gene TRBJ2-3, with 9 bases aligning to TRBD2. CDR3 length: 14 residues. Germline CDR1 reads MDHEN; CDR2 reads SYDVKM. V lost 7 bases to trimming and J lost 10 bases; unmatched junction nucleotides: 12.

A note on this clone: A junction boundary mismatches the germline segment, possibly from a read error. The chain is built from TRBV5-1 and TRBJ2-6; possibly TRBD1 for D (5 bases). Germline loops: CDR1 SGHRS, CDR2 YFSETQ. The CDR3 consists of 16 residues. CDR3 sequence reads: CASSLDRSSGANGLTF. The CDR3 nucleotides are TGCGCCAGCAGCTTGGACAGATCCTCTGGGGCCAACGGCCTGACTTTC.

CDR3 in DNA: TGTGCCAGTAGTATAGGCAGGTTGAACACTGAAGCTTTCTTT. Its translation is CASSIGRLNTEAFF. V is TRBV19 and J is TRBJ1-1, with D uncertain. The ends were cut back, 1 base at V and 0 bases at J, with 6 bases in the middle. The germline gives CDR1 LNHDA, CDR2 SQIVND (reference sequence). This CDR3 comprises 14 residues.

The chain recombines TRBV7-6 with TRBJ2-3; D remains ambiguous. The germline V gene encodes CDR1 SGHVS and CDR2 FNYEAQ. The V end lost 1 base, the J end lost 6 bases, and 8 bases lay between the germline ends. The CDR3 extends over 13 amino acids. The CDR3 sequence is CASSLVVGDTQYF. DNA of the CDR3: TGTGCCAGCAGCTTAGTAGTCGGTGATACGCAGTATTTT.

V and J are TRBV28 and TRBJ2-7; D is unresolved. The germline V and J ends were trimmed by 1 base and 0 bases, with 7 bases remaining between them. This CDR3 region has 14 residues. Germline CDR1 MDHEN, CDR2 SYDVKM. The CDR3 loop reads CASSLLADSYEQYF. CDR3 sequence (DNA): TGTGCCAGCAGTTTATTGGCCGACTCCTACGAGCAGTACTTC.